These T cell receptor beta chains were read from a single sample in a study of CD8 T cells in ankylosing spondylitis. TCRdb analysed the 5' RACE reads with MiXCR anew, one entry per CDR3 protein. The sample records 400,000 to 450,000 distinct CDR3 sequences, more than 15% being singletons. The sequencing sample was made of blood, either unsorted or a sorted T cell fraction (not recorded which). The receptors derive from a male donor with ankylosing spondylitis. Both conserved end residues are part of each CDR3. The D gene is left open where the match is weak. For some rows the clone size is stated as once, few or many, or as a class when expanded; others skip it.

>TRBJ2-1|TRBV7-2|-|-
TGTGCCAGCAGCTTACAGGACATCTACAATGAGCAGTTCTTC
CASSLQDIYNEQFF
>TRBJ1-1|TRBV24-1|-|-
TGTGCCACCAGTGGCCGGGGCCCCACTGAAGCTTTCTTT
CATSGRGPTEAFF
>TRBJ2-1|TRBV29-1|few|-
TGCAGCGTACCCGCCCTAGGCAGAAACAATGAGCAGTTCTTC
CSVPALGRNNEQFF
>TRBJ1-3|TRBV3-1|few|-
TGTGCCAGCAGCCAAGATGGGGGGTACACCATATATTTT
CASSQDGGYTIYF
>TRBJ1-1|TRBV4-3|many|-
TGCGCCAGCAGCCAAGATCCTTTCGGGGGGCGGGCTTTCTTT
CASSQDPFGGRAFF
>TRBJ1-2|TRBV2|many|TRBD1
TGTGCCAGCAGTGGTCAGGGGGGGTATGGCTACACCTTC
CASSGQGGYGYTF
>TRBJ2-1|TRBV20-1|-|TRBD2
TGCAGTGCAGGGACTAGCGGGGGCCAGCACTACAATGAGCAGTTCTTC
CSAGTSGGQHYNEQFF
>TRBJ2-1|TRBV10-3|-|TRBD1
TGTGCCATCGGGGTTGGGACAGGGGGTTACAATGAGCAGTTCTTC
CAIGVGTGGYNEQFF
>TRBJ1-2|TRBV6-1|-|TRBD1
TGTGCCAGCACCATGACAGGGGGCTTAAACTATGGCTACACCTTC
CASTMTGGLNYGYTF
>TRBJ2-5|TRBV9|-|TRBD1
TGTGCCAGCAGCCCACCCGAGCGAGGGGGCCTCGACCAAGAGACCCAGTACTTC
CASSPPERGGLDQETQYF
>TRBJ2-2|TRBV5-5|few|-
TGTGCCAGCAGCTCCGGTCTGGACAGATACCCGAACACCGGGGAGCTGTTTTTT
CASSSGLDRYPNTGELFF
>TRBJ1-2|TRBV20-1|few|TRBD1
TGCAGTGCGGGACAGTCATTGGGCTACACCTTC
CSAGQSLGYTF
>TRBJ2-7|TRBV27|few|-
TGTGCCAGCACCGCTCGAGGGGCCGTGGGGTACGAGCAGTACTTC
CASTARGAVGYEQYF
>TRBJ2-2|TRBV24-1|few|-
TGTGCCACCAGTGATTTGTTAAAGGGCACCGGGGAGCTGTTTTTT
CATSDLLKGTGELFF
>TRBJ2-6|TRBV9|few|-
TGTGCCAGCAGCGTAGTGTTGAGCCCTGGGGCCAACGTCCTGACTTTC
CASSVVLSPGANVLTF
>TRBJ2-2|TRBV5-1|-|-
TGCGCCAGCAGCTTCCGAGGGAGCGATACCGGGGAGCTGTTTTTT
CASSFRGSDTGELFF
>TRBJ1-2|TRBV12-3/TRBV12-4|many|TRBD1
TGTGCCAGCAGTACCTGGACAGGGGCTGATGGCTACACCTTC
CASSTWTGADGYTF
>TRBJ2-7|TRBV15|few|TRBD1
TGTGCCACCAGCAGTGAATTGACAGGGCGGCGCGGGGAGCAGTACTTC
CATSSELTGRRGEQYF
>TRBJ2-5|TRBV5-1|few|TRBD1
TGCGCCAGCAACCGGGACAGGGGCCAAGAGACCCAGTACTTC
CASNRDRGQETQYF
>TRBJ2-1|TRBV5-1|few|TRBD2
TGCGCCAGCAGCGAAATTAGCGGGGGGGCCTACAATGAGCAGTTCTTC
CASSEISGGAYNEQFF
>TRBJ2-3|TRBV4-2|few|-
TGTGCCAGCAGCCCAATTTCGTTACCGTCCGGGAACACAGATACGCAGTATTTT
CASSPISLPSGNTDTQYF
>TRBJ2-7|TRBV20-1|-|-
TGCAGTGCTAGCAAACCGGGACTTACCTACGAGCAGTACTTC
CSASKPGLTYEQYF
>TRBJ2-2|TRBV29-1|-|TRBD1
TGCAGCGTAATACAGGGGGGAGCGTTTACCGGGGAGCTGTTTTTT
CSVIQGGAFTGELFF
>TRBJ2-7|TRBV4-2|few|-
TGTGCCAGCAGCCAAGTTGGACAACCCTACGAGCAGTACTTC
CASSQVGQPYEQYF
>TRBJ1-2|TRBV5-1|-|-
TGCGCCAGCAGCCCTGAGAACTATGGCTACACCTTC
CASSPENYGYTF
>TRBJ1-2|TRBV9|few|-
TGTGCCAGCAGCGGCCAGGCTCGGGGAGGCAACTATGGCTACACCTTC
CASSGQARGGNYGYTF
>TRBJ1-2|TRBV5-1|few|TRBD1
TGCGCCAGCAGCCCCAGGGGGCGATCGGCTAACTATGGCTACACCTTC
CASSPRGRSANYGYTF
>TRBJ2-1|TRBV20-1|few|TRBD2
TGCAGTGCTTACTCCGGGGCTAGCGGGAAGAATGAGCAGTTCTTC
CSAYSGASGKNEQFF
>TRBJ2-7|TRBV28|few|TRBD2
TGTGCCAGCAAAAAGGGACTAGCTGACGAGCAGTACTTC
CASKKGLADEQYF
>TRBJ2-7|TRBV7-2|-|-
TGTGCCAGCAGCGCCCGGGACACCCGATTCTACGAGCAGTACTTC
CASSARDTRFYEQYF
>TRBJ2-1|TRBV7-8|few|-
TGTGCCAGCAACCCGATGGGGGTGGGCTACAATGAGCAGTTCTTC
CASNPMGVGYNEQFF
>TRBJ2-2|TRBV5-1|few|-
TGCGCCAGCGAACCGGGGGATAACACCGGGGAGCTGTTTTTT
CASEPGDNTGELFF
>TRBJ2-4|TRBV5-1|many|-
TGCGCCAGCAGCCAAGAGAGGGGTGTGGACATTCAGTACTTC
CASSQERGVDIQYF
>TRBJ1-5|TRBV9|-|-
TGTGCCAGCAGCGTAGGGGTGTATAGCAATCAGCCCCAGCATTTT
CASSVGVYSNQPQHF
>TRBJ1-6|TRBV20-1|-|-
TGCAGTGCTAGACTCCGGGACTTAAGCTCCTATAATTCACCCCTCCACTTT
CSARLRDLSSYNSPLHF
>TRBJ1-5|TRBV28|many|-
TGTGCCAGCAGTCCTCGAGGGGGATTAGATCAGCCCCAGCATTTT
CASSPRGGLDQPQHF
>TRBJ2-7|TRBV5-1|-|TRBD1
TGCGCCAGCAGCGGCGCCGGGACAGGGTCCTACGAGCAGTACTTC
CASSGAGTGSYEQYF
>TRBJ1-1|TRBV27|-|-
TGTGCCAGCAGTTTGTTCGGGGTAGGGAACACTGAAGCTTTCTTT
CASSLFGVGNTEAFF
>TRBJ2-7|TRBV10-3|-|TRBD2
TGTGCCATCAGTGAGAAGGCTAGCGGGGGGTACGAGCAGTACTTC
CAISEKASGGYEQYF
>TRBJ2-1|TRBV24-1|-|TRBD2
TGTGCCACCACGACCGGGACTAGCGGGGCGATGGGGTACAATGAGCAGTTCTTC
CATTTGTSGAMGYNEQFF
>TRBJ2-3|TRBV20-1|-|TRBD2
TGCAGTGCGCCCGGGGGGGCCGCAGATACGCAGTATTTT
CSAPGGAADTQYF
>TRBJ2-2|TRBV11-2|few|-
TGTGCCAGCAGCTCCCAGGAAAGCACCGGGGAGCTGTTTTTT
CASSSQESTGELFF